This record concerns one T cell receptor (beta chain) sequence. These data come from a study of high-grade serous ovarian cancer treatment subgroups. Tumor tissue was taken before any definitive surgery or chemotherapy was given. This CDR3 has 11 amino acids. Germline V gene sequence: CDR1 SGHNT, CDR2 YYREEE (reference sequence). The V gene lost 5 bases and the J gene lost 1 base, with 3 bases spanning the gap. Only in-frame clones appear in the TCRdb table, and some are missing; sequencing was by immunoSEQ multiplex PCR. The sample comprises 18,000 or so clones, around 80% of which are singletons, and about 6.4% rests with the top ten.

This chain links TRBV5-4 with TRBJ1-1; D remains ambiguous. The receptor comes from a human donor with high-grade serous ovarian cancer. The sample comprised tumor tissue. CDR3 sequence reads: CASSGNTEAFF. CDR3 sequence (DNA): TGTGCCAGCAGTGGGAACACTGAAGCTTTCTTT.